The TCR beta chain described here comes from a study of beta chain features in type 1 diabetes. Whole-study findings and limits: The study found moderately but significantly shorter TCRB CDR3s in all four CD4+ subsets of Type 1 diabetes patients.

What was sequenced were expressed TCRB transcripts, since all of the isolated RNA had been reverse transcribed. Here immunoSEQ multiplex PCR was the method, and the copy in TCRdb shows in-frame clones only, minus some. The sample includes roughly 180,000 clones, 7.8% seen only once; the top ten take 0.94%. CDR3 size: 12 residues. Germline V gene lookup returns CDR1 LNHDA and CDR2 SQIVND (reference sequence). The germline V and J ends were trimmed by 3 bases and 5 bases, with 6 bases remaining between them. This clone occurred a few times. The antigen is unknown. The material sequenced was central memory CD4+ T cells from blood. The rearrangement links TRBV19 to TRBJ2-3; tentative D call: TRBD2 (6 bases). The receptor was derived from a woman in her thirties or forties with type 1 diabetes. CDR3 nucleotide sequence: TGTGCCAGTAGTATGCGGGGAGATACGCAGTATTTT. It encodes CASSMRGDTQYF. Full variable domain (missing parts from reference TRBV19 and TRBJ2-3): DGGITQSPKYLFRKEGQNVTLSCEQNLNHDAMYWYRQDPGQGLRLIYYSQIVNDFQKGDIAEGYSVSREKKESFPLTVTSAQKNPTAFYLCASSMRGDTQYFGPGTRLTVL.